A single sample gave rise to the 16 T cell receptor beta chains below, sequenced in a study of blood T cells in healthy people across ages. The second PCR ran about 6 to 12 cycles with a sample-barcoded 5' primer and J-beta primers. Using its own MiXCR run on the 5' RACE reads, TCRdb lists one record per CDR3 protein. Found here are hundreds of thousands of distinct CDR3 sequences, roughly 34% of them singletons; the top ten hold over 10%. The sequenced material came from blood. These TCRs come from a young man in good health.

CDR3 sequence: CASSLRAAREAFF. In DNA, the CDR3 is TGTGCCAGCAGTTTAAGGGCGGCGCGTGAAGCTTTCTTT. This chain connects TRBV27 to TRBJ1-1; D remains ambiguous. The V gene's germline CDR1 is MNHEY and CDR2 SMNVEV (reference sequence). The CDR3 has 13 residues. V gave up 2 bases and J gave up 7 bases, with 11 bases separating them.

This clonotype was observed many times. CDR3 nucleotides: TGCGCCAGCAGCCAAGGGAGAGACAGGGATAGAGAGACCCAGTACTTC. Protein product: CASSQGRDRDRETQYF. This chain joins TRBV4-1 and TRBJ2-5; 7 bases fit TRBD1. The trim removed 1 base at V and 4 bases at J, leaving 9 bases unmatched. Germline loops: CDR1 MGHRA, CDR2 YSYEKL. The CDR3 covers 16 residues.

This clonotype was counted at least ten times. V gene TRBV20-1 combines with J gene TRBJ1-4; no reliable D call. Germline values: CDR1 DFQATT, CDR2 SNEGSKA (reference sequence). CDR3 size: 15 residues. Trimming cost V 0 bases and J 8 bases, with 16 bases left between them. CDR3: CSARDGLVGREKLFF. The CDR3 DNA reads TGCAGTGCTAGAGATGGATTGGTGGGAAGGGAAAAACTGTTTTTT.

The sample holds a few counts of this clonotype. The chain employs TRBV10-3 and TRBJ2-7, with 9 bases that match TRBD1. The CDR3 is 15 amino acids. In germline, CDR1 is ENHRY, CDR2 SYGVKD. The junction had 5 bases not matched to a gene; V was cut back by 3 bases and J by 2 bases. This chain's CDR3 is CAISDRDRATYEQYF. The CDR3 DNA sequence: TGTGCCATCAGTGACCGGGACAGGGCAACCTACGAGCAGTACTTC.

This chain links TRBV4-2 with TRBJ1-2; D may be TRBD1 (5 bases). This CDR3 comprises 20 residues. Deletions cut 0 bases from V and 4 bases from J, with 27 bases between. Germline assignment: CDR1 LGHNA and CDR2 YNFKEQ. The CDR3 DNA reads as TGTGCCAGCAGCCAAGATGGGGGGGTGGTGGGGGGAGGCTACGGCTATGGCTACACCTTC. Translation gives CASSQDGGVVGGGYGYGYTF.

This clonotype has a handful of counts. V and J are TRBV10-3 and TRBJ1-1, with TRBD1 matching 11 bases. CDR3 size: 14 residues. V trimming: 10 bases; J trimming: 3 bases; junction bases outside the gene matches: 7. The germline V gene encodes CDR1 ENHRY and CDR2 SYGVKD. The CDR3 loop reads CATRDRGTYTEAFF. The CDR3 DNA sequence: TGTGCCACCAGGGACAGGGGGACGTACACTGAAGCTTTCTTT.

V gene TRBV29-1 combines with J gene TRBJ2-5; tentatively, D is TRBD1 or TRBD2 (5 bases each). With the DNA end fitting TRBJ2-7 better, the J assignment may be wrong. Germline V gene sequence: CDR1 SQVTM, CDR2 ANQGSEA. This CDR3 is built from 13 residues. CDR3 sequence (DNA): TGCAGCGTTGAGGGGACGGCACCCTACGAGCAGTACTTC. Translation gives CSVEGTAPYEQYF.

This clonotype was seen more than once but under ten times. This chain connects TRBV5-1 to TRBJ2-3; D is unresolved. The CDR3 sequence is 12 residues long. Germline V gene data show CDR1 as SGHRS and CDR2 as YFSETQ. V was shortened by 2 bases and J by 9 bases, with 10 bases between the two germline ends. This CDR3 is CASSLQSSTQYF. The CDR3, as DNA: TGCGCCAGCAGCTTACAGAGTTCGACGCAGTATTTT.

The CDR3 here is CASSPRQGGCYGGYTF. CDR3 bases: TGCGCCAGCAGCCCCCGACAGGGTGGCTGCTATGGTGGCTACACCTTC. The chain links TRBV4-3 to TRBJ1-2, with TRBD1 matching over 7 bases. CDR3 length: 16 amino acids. Looked up from germline, CDR1 is LGHNA and CDR2 is YSLEER. J gave up 7 bases and V 4 bases, and 15 bases lay outside the gene matches.

This clonotype was observed many times. The V gene is TRBV6-2 or TRBV6-3, the J gene TRBJ2-3; a weak D match, TRBD1 (6 bases). V lost 5 bases, J lost 6 bases, and 18 bases lay in between. The V gene's germline CDR1 is MNHEY and CDR2 SVGEGT. This CDR3 region has 15 residues. CDR3 amino acids: CASSPPGGTGDTQYF. The CDR3 nucleotides read TGTGCCAGCAGTCCCCCCGGAGGTACAGGGGATACGCAGTATTTT.

The genes are TRBV7-2 and TRBJ2-1; 8 bases agree with TRBD2. The DNA end is a closer match to TRBJ2-7, so the J assignment may be wrong. The CDR3 totals 16 residues. Germline CDR1 is SGHTA and CDR2 is FQGNSA. The CDR3 here is CASSLSGASSYNEQYF. CDR3 in DNA: TGTGCCAGCAGCCTTAGCGGGGCTAGCTCCTACAATGAGCAGTACTTC.

This clonotype was seen repeatedly, ten times or more. The rearrangement links TRBV29-1 to TRBJ2-3, with unresolved D. Germline CDR1 is SQVTM and CDR2 is ANQGSEA. The CDR3 extends over 13 amino acids. The V gene lost 1 base and the J gene lost 0 bases, with 5 bases spanning the gap. The CDR3 reads CSVEGRSTDTQYF. The CDR3 DNA reads TGCAGCGTTGAAGGCAGAAGCACAGATACGCAGTATTTT.

The chain carries TRBV20-1 and TRBJ2-1; D is perhaps TRBD2 (5 bases). V was pared by 1 base and J by 2 bases, with 12 bases between. The germline V gene encodes CDR1 DFQATT and CDR2 SNEGSKA (reference sequence). This CDR3 has 15 amino acids. This chain's CDR3 is CSARARTATYNEQFF. For the CDR3, the DNA is TGCAGTGCTAGAGCCAGGACTGCCACCTACAATGAGCAGTTCTTC.

The V gene is TRBV20-1, the J gene TRBJ2-1; D may be TRBD2 (6 bases). The J call may be incorrect, as the DNA end agrees better with TRBJ2-7. The germline V gene encodes CDR1 DFQATT and CDR2 SNEGSKA (reference sequence). CDR3 size: 15 residues. The CDR3 nucleotides are TGCAGTGCTATCTCCGGGACTGGGGCCTACAATGAGCAGTACTTC. This translates into CSAISGTGAYNEQYF.

This clonotype showed up many times. This chain links TRBV6-6 with TRBJ2-5; tentative D call: TRBD1 (6 bases). CDR3 length equals 13 residues. Germline V CDR1 and CDR2: MNHNY, SVGAGI (reference sequence). The V end lost 5 bases, the J end lost 5 bases, and 12 bases lay between the germline ends. The CDR3 DNA is TGTGCCAGCAGTACCAGGGGATTCGAGACCCAGTACTTC. Translated: CASSTRGFETQYF.

This chain uses TRBV3-1 with TRBJ2-1; 11 bases line up with TRBD2. The DNA end is a closer match to TRBJ2-7, so the J assignment may be wrong. CDR1 is LGHDT and CDR2 is YNNKEL in the germline V gene (reference sequence). The CDR3 covers 17 residues. CDR3: CASSQVLLAGVYNEQYF. In DNA form, the CDR3 reads TGTGCCAGCAGCCAAGTTCTACTAGCGGGGGTCTACAATGAGCAGTACTTC.